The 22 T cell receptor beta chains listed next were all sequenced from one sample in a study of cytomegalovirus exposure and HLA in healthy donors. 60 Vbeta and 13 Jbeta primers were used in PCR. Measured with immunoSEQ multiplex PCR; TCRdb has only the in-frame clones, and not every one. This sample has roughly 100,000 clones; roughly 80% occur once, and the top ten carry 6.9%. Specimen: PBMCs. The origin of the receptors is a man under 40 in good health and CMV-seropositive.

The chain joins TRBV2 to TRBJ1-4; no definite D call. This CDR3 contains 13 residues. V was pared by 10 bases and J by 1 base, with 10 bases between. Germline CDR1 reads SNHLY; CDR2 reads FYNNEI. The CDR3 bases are TGTGCCACCCAAGGCGGAACTAATGAAAAACTGTTTTTT. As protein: CATQGGTNEKLFF. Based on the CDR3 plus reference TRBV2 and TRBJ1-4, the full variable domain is EPEVTQTPSHQVTQMGQEVILRCVPISNHLYFYWYRQILGQKVEFLVSFYNNEISEKSEIFDDQFSVERPDGSNFTLKIRSTKLEDSAMYFCATQGGTNEKLFFGSGTQLSVL.

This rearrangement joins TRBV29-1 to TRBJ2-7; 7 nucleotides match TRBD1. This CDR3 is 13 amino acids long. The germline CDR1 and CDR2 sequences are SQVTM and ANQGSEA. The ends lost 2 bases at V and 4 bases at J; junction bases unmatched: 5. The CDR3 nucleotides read TGCAGCGTTGAAACAGGGGTAATGTACGAGCAGTACTTC. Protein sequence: CSVETGVMYEQYF.

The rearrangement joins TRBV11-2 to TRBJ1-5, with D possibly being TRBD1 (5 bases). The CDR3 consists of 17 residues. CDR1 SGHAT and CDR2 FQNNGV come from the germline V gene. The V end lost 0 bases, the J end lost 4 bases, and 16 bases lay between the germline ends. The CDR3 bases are TGTGCCAGCAGCTTAGATCTAAGAGTGGGGGGGAATCAGCCCCAGCATTTT. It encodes CASSLDLRVGGNQPQHF.

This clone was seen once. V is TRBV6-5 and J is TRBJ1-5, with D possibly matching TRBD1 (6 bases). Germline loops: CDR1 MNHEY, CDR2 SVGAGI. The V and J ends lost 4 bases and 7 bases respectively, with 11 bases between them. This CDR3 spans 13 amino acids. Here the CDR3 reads CASSWGRGQPQHF. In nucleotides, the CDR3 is TGTGCCAGCAGTTGGGGGCGTGGACAGCCCCAGCATTTT.

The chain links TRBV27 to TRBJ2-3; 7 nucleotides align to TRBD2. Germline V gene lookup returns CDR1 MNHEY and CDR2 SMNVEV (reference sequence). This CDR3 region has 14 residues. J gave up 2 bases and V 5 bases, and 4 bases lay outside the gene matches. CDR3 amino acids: CASSKLATTDTQYF. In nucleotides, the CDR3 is TGTGCCAGCAGTAAACTAGCGACCACAGATACGCAGTATTTT.

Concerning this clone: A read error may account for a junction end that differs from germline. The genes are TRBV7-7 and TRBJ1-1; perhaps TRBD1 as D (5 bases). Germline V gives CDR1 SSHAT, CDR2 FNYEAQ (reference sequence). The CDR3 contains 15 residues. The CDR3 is CASSEGTSGVTEAFF. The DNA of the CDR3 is TGTGCTAGCAGCGAAGGGACTAGCGGGGTCACTGAAGCTTTCTTT. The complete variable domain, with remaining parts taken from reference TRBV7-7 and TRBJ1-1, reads GAGVSQSPRYKVTKRGQDVTLRCDPISSHATLYWYQQALGQGPEFLTYFNYEAQPDKSGLPSDRFSAERPEGSISTLTIQRTEQRDSAMYRCASSEGTSGVTEAFFGQGTRLTVV.

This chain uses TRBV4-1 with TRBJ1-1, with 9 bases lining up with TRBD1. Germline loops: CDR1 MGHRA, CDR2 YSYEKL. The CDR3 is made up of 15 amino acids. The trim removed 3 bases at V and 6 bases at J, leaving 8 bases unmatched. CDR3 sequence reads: CASSHGQGIWSEAFF. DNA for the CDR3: TGCGCCAGCAGCCACGGACAGGGGATATGGTCTGAAGCTTTCTTT.

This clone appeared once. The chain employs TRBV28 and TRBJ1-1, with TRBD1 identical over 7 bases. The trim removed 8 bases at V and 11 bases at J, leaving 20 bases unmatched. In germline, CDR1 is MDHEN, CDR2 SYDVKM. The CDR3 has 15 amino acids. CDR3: CASGMDRTNPKGAFF. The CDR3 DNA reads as TGTGCCAGCGGTATGGACAGGACAAACCCTAAGGGGGCTTTCTTT.

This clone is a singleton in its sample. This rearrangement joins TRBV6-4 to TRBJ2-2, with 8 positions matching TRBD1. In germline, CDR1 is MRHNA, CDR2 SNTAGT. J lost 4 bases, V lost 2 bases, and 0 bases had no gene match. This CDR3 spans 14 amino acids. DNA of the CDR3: TGTGCCAGCAGTGACGGGACAGGCACCGGGGAGCTGTTTTTT. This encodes CASSDGTGTGELFF.

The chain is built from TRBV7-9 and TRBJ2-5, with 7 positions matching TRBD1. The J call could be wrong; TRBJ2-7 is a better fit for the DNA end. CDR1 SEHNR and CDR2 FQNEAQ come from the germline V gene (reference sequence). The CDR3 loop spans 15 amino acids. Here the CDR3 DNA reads TGTGCCAGCAGCTTAGAGGCAGGGGGTAAACACGAGCAGTACTTC. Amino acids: CASSLEAGGKHEQYF.

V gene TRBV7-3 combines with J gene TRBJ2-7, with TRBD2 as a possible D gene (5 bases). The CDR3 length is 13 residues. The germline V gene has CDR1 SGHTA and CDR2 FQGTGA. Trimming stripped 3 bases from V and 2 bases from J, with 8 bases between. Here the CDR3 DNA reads TGTGCCAGCAGCTTGGACTCAGCCTACGAGCAGTACTTC. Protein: CASSLDSAYEQYF. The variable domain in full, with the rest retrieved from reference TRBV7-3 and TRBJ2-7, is GAGVSQTPSNKVTEKGKYVELRCDPISGHTALYWYRQSLGQGPEFLIYFQGTGAADDSGLPNDRFFAVRPEGSVSTLKIQRTERGDSAVYLCASSLDSAYEQYFGPGTRLTVT.

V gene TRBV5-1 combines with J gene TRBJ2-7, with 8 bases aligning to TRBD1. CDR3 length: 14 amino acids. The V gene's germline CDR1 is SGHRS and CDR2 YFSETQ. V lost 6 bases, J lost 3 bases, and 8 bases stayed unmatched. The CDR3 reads CASTIGQGDYEQYF. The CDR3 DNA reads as TGCGCCAGCACCATAGGACAGGGAGACTACGAGCAGTACTTC.

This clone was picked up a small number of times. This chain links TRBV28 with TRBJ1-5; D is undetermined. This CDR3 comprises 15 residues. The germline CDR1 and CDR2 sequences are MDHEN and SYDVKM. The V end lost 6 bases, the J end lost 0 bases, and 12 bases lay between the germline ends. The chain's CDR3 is CASRDPGYSNQPQHF. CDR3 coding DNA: TGTGCCAGCAGAGACCCAGGTTATAGCAATCAGCCCCAGCATTTT.

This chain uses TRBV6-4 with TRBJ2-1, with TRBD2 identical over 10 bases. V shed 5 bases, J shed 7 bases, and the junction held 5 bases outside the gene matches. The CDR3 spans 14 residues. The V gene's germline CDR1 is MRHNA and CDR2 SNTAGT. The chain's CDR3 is CASSRAGGRNEQFF. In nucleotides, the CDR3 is TGTGCCAGCAGTCGAGCGGGGGGGCGGAATGAGCAGTTCTTC.

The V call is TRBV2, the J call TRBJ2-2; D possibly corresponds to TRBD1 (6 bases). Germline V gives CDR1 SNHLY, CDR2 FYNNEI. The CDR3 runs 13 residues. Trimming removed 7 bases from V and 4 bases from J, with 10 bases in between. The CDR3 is CASNRAGTGELFF. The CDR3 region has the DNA TGTGCCAGCAACAGGGCGGGCACCGGGGAGCTGTTTTTT.

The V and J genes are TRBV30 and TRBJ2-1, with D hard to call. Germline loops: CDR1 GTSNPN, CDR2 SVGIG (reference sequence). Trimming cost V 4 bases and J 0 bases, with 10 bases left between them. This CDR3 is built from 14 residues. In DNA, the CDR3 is TGTGCCTGGACCCGACTTAGCTCCTACAATGAGCAGTTCTTC. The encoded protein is CAWTRLSSYNEQFF.

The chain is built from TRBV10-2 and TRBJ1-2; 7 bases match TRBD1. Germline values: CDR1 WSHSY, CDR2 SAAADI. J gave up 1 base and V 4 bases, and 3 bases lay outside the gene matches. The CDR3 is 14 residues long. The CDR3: CASSGTGLNYGYTF. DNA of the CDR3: TGCGCCAGCAGTGGGACAGGTCTTAACTATGGCTACACCTTC.

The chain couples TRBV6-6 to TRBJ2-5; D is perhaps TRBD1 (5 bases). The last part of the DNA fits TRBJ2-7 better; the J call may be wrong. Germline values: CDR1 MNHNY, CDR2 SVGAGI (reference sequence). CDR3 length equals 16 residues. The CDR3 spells CASSSRMGQQNYEQYF. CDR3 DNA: TGTGCCAGCAGTTCCCGGATGGGGCAGCAGAATTACGAGCAGTACTTC.

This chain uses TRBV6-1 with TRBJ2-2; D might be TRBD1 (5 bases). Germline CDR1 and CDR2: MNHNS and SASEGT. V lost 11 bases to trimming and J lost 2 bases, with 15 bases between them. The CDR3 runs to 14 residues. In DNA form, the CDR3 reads TGTGCCGGAAGACCTGGGGCAAACACCGGGGAGCTGTTTTTT. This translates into CAGRPGANTGELFF.

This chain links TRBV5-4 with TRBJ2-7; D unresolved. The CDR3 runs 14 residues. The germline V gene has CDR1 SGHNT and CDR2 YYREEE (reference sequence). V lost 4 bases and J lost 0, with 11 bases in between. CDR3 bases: TGTGCCAGCAGCGACCTGACACGCTCCTACGAGCAGTACTTC. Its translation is CASSDLTRSYEQYF.

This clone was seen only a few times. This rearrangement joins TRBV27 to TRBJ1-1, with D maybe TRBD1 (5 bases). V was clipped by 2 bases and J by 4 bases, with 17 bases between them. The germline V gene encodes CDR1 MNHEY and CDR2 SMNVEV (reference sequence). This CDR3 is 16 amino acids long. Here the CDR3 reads CASSLEVRGGRTEAFF. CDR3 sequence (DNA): TGTGCCAGCAGTTTAGAGGTACGGGGGGGTCGCACTGAAGCTTTCTTT.

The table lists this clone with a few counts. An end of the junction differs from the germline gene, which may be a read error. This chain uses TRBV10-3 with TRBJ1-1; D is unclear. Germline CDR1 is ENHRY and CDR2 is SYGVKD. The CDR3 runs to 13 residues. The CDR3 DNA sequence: TGTGCCAGCAGTCGCGGTAGGCATGGTGAAGCTTTCTTT. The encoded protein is CASSRGRHGEAFF.